The T cell receptor beta chain described here comes from a study of T cells after yellow fever vaccination. Study-level findings and limits: Post-booster reappearance was seen for most primary-vaccination clones (96% CD4, about 90% CD8). The study noted that FACS-sorted repertoires could contain abundant clonotypes contaminating from the bulk population.

Germline assignment: CDR1 SGHRS and CDR2 YFSETQ. The length of the CDR3 is 13 residues. The V and J ends lost 1 base and 4 bases respectively, with 7 bases between them. Conversion of TCR transcripts into cDNA relied on 5'RACE template switching, which added a universal primer site and UMIs. TCRdb re-derived calls from the 5' RACE reads in MiXCR, one entry per CDR3 protein. This table holds more than 200,000 distinct CDR3 sequences, 3.6% found once. This clonotype has a count of ten or more. The antigen remains unidentified. The source of this sequence is a man aged 18 to 35 who received the YFV17D yellow fever vaccine. The rearrangement joins TRBV5-1 to TRBJ2-3, with D perhaps given as TRBD1 or TRBD2 (5 bases each). This sample comprised PBMCs, obtained 15 days after the yellow fever booster vaccination. The CDR3 region is CASSLSGPDTQYF. CDR3 sequence (DNA): TGCGCCAGCAGCTTGTCGGGGCCAGATACGCAGTATTTT.